These 26 T cell receptor beta chains were sequenced from one sample in a study of sequential checkpoint blockade in melanoma. Libraries were prepared by immunoSEQ multiplex PCR; TCRdb keeps only in-frame clonotypes and omits some of them. The sample includes just over 15,000 clones, around 77% seen only once; the top ten take roughly 30%. The treatment here: randomized to nivolumab then ipilimumab (arm A) or the reverse (arm B). Sample: CD8+ T cells sorted from blood (inferred from file names), taken from a patient given nivolumab and ipilimumab in sequence. The receptors were gathered from a human donor with melanoma.

The chain is built from TRBV4-3 and TRBJ1-2; tentative D call: TRBD1 (6 bases). The V gene lost 0 bases and the J gene lost 5 bases, with 19 bases spanning the gap. Germline CDR1 is LGHNA and CDR2 is YSLEER. The CDR3 spans 17 residues. The CDR3 here is CASSQDTGRDIAYGYTF. CDR3 DNA: TGCGCCAGCAGCCAAGATACCGGACGGGACATAGCTTATGGCTACACCTTC.

This chain connects TRBV7-2 to TRBJ2-7; perhaps TRBD1 as D (6 bases). CDR3 length equals 14 residues. The germline V gene encodes CDR1 SGHTA and CDR2 FQGNSA. V lost 2 bases, J lost 5 bases, and 13 bases lay in between. CDR3 in amino acids: CASSLTVRGNEQYF. CDR3 in DNA: TGTGCCAGCAGCTTAACGGTCAGGGGCAACGAGCAGTACTTC. Full variable domain (outside the CDR3, taken from reference TRBV7-2 and TRBJ2-7): GAGVSQSPSNKVTEKGKDVELRCDPISGHTALYWYRQSLGQGLEFLIYFQGNSAPDKSGLPSDRFSAERTGGSVSTLTIQRTQQEDSAVYLCASSLTVRGNEQYFGPGTRLTVT.

The chain joins TRBV6-4 to TRBJ2-7, with a weak D call TRBD2 (5 bases). V lost 3 bases and J lost 5, with 11 bases in between. This CDR3 is 13 amino acids long. CDR1 MRHNA and CDR2 SNTAGT come from the germline V gene. The CDR3 DNA is TGTGCCAGCAGTGAGTTTAGCGAGAACGAGCAGTACTTC. It translates to CASSEFSENEQYF.

The V call is TRBV18, the J call TRBJ1-4, with D maybe TRBD1 (5 bases). V lost 3 bases to trimming and J lost 5 bases, with 16 bases between them. CDR1 KGHSH and CDR2 LQKENI come from the germline V gene. The CDR3 runs 16 residues. Written as DNA, the CDR3 is TGTGCCAGCTCACCGTGTTGTGCAGGGCAAAATGAAAAACTGTTTTTT. This codes for CASSPCCAGQNEKLFF.

This clone came up once. The V call is TRBV10-3, the J call TRBJ1-4; 9 nucleotides agree with TRBD1. The CDR3 loop spans 16 amino acids. The J segment lost 2 bases and the V segment lost 3 bases, leaving 4 bases of the junction unmatched. CDR1 is ENHRY, CDR2 SYGVKD, per germline. CDR3: CAISDGGTGTNEKLFF. In nucleotides, the CDR3 is TGTGCCATCAGTGACGGCGGGACAGGGACTAATGAAAAACTGTTTTTT.

The chain joins TRBV9 to TRBJ1-2; 7 bases match TRBD1. Germline loops: CDR1 SGDLS, CDR2 YYNGEE. This CDR3 comprises 15 residues. V trimming: 4 bases; J trimming: 1 base; junction bases outside the gene matches: 7. The CDR3 region is CASSLWGQNNYGYTF. DNA for the CDR3: TGTGCCAGCAGCCTCTGGGGACAGAATAACTATGGCTACACCTTC.

The chain couples TRBV28 to TRBJ1-4; 9 bases align to TRBD1. Germline V gene sequence: CDR1 MDHEN, CDR2 SYDVKM. The length of the CDR3 is 16 residues. V lost 5 bases and J lost 6; bases outside the gene matches: 10. CDR3 coding DNA: TGTGCCAGCAGTCTCCCCTCCGACAGGGGGTATGAAAAACTGTTTTTT. Translation: CASSLPSDRGYEKLFF. The full variable domain, in which reference TRBV28 and TRBJ1-4 provide the parts outside the CDR3, is DVKVTQSSRYLVKRTGEKVFLECVQDMDHENMFWYRQDPGLGLRLIYFSYDVKMKEKGDIPEGYSVSREKKERFSLILESASTNQTSMYLCASSLPSDRGYEKLFFGSGTQLSVL.

The rearrangement joins TRBV19 to TRBJ1-6; TRBD1 aligns across 7 bases. The CDR3 consists of 15 residues. The germline CDR1 and CDR2 sequences are LNHDA and SQIVND (reference sequence). V lost 6 bases to trimming and J lost 4 bases; unmatched junction nucleotides: 6. The CDR3 region is CASSRDSLYNSPLHF. CDR3 nucleotides: TGTGCCAGTAGCAGGGACAGCCTTTATAATTCACCCCTCCACTTT.

The chain joins TRBV15 to TRBJ2-7, with 7 bases aligning to TRBD1. This CDR3 is 15 amino acids long. Germline lookup yields CDR1 LNHNV and CDR2 YYDKDF (reference sequence). With V trimmed by 4 bases and J by 3 bases, 9 bases remained unmatched. CDR3 region: CATSTFLGQNYEQYF. The CDR3 bases are TGTGCCACCAGCACCTTTTTGGGACAGAACTACGAGCAGTACTTC.

This clone was counted between two and nine times. The genes are TRBV27 and TRBJ1-2; TRBD1 might be the D (5 bases). CDR3 length: 14 amino acids. V lost 5 bases, J lost 4 bases, and 14 bases lay in between. Germline V CDR1 and CDR2: MNHEY, SMNVEV (reference sequence). CDR3 sequence (DNA): TGTGCCAGCAGTCGAGCACAGGACGTCTATGGCTACACCTTC. It codes for CASSRAQDVYGYTF.

The V gene is TRBV13, the J gene TRBJ2-7, with 8 positions matching TRBD2. Germline lookup yields CDR1 PRHDT and CDR2 FYEKMQ (reference sequence). The CDR3 extends over 15 amino acids. The V gene end was trimmed by 4 bases and the J gene end by 2 bases; junction bases not matched to a gene: 7. This chain's CDR3 is CASSSLREGTYEQYF. DNA of the CDR3: TGTGCCAGCAGCTCCCTCCGGGAGGGCACCTACGAGCAGTACTTC.

The chain employs TRBV27 and TRBJ1-6; D remains ambiguous. This CDR3 is 14 amino acids long. Trimming removed 2 bases from V and 8 bases from J, with 10 bases in between. Germline lookup yields CDR1 MNHEY and CDR2 SMNVEV (reference sequence). The CDR3 region has the DNA TGTGCCAGCAGTTTAACTCAGGTGTATTCACCCCTCCACTTT. Encoded protein: CASSLTQVYSPLHF.

The chain combines TRBV7-9 with TRBJ1-1; no clear D. This CDR3 contains 13 residues. Germline CDR1 SEHNR, CDR2 FQNEAQ (reference sequence). Deletions cut 5 bases from V and 5 bases from J, with 12 bases between. Written as DNA, the CDR3 is TGTGCCAGCAGCCTGGTAGGGAGGACTGAAGCTTTCTTT. Amino acids: CASSLVGRTEAFF.

This rearrangement joins TRBV4-1 to TRBJ2-7, with a weak D call TRBD1 (6 bases). Deletions cut 0 bases from V and 3 bases from J, with 18 bases between. This CDR3 is built from 17 residues. Germline CDR1 is MGHRA and CDR2 is YSYEKL. The CDR3 loop reads CASSQEFFVDSHYEQYF. In DNA form, the CDR3 reads TGCGCCAGCAGCCAAGAATTTTTCGTGGACAGCCACTACGAGCAGTACTTC.

In its sample, this clone was seen once. V usage is TRBV6-4 and J usage is TRBJ2-5; 10 bases line up with TRBD2. CDR1 is MRHNA and CDR2 is SNTAGT in the germline V gene. The CDR3 runs 15 residues. J lost 2 bases, V lost 3 bases, and 3 bases had no gene match. The CDR3 region is CASSEASGGQETQYF. The CDR3 coding sequence is TGTGCCAGCAGTGAAGCTAGCGGGGGACAAGAGACCCAGTACTTC.

The table lists this clone with a count of one. V gene TRBV10-1 combines with J gene TRBJ2-7; D unclear. This CDR3 contains 11 residues. The germline gives CDR1 WNHNN, CDR2 SYGVQD (reference sequence). Trimming pared 5 bases from V and 5 bases from J, leaving 7 bases between. The CDR3 nucleotides read TGCGCCAGCAGTACCCGGGACGAGCAGTACTTC. Amino acids: CASSTRDEQYF.

CDR3 DNA sequence: TGTGCCTGGGGACCACCCGCCCGGGACAGGGGATACAATGAGCAGTTCTTC. Translating gives CAWGPPARDRGYNEQFF. V gene TRBV30 combines with J gene TRBJ2-1, with TRBD1 identical over 10 bases. Germline values: CDR1 GTSNPN, CDR2 SVGIG (reference sequence). V lost 5 bases, J lost 4 bases, and 14 bases stayed unmatched. The CDR3 covers 17 residues.

This sequence joins TRBV6-1 and TRBJ2-5; 8 positions agree with TRBD2. Germline values: CDR1 MNHNS, CDR2 SASEGT. V lost 3 bases, J lost 1 base, and 4 bases stayed unmatched. The length of the CDR3 is 15 residues. The CDR3 here is CASSEFRGGQETQYF. For the CDR3, the DNA is TGTGCCAGCAGTGAGTTCCGGGGGGGCCAAGAGACCCAGTACTTC.

The chain joins TRBV27 to TRBJ2-2; D is uncertain. Germline CDR1 MNHEY, CDR2 SMNVEV (reference sequence). Deletions cut 0 bases from V and 0 bases from J, with 5 bases between. The length of the CDR3 is 15 residues. The CDR3 sequence: CASSLSSPNTGELFF. DNA of the CDR3: TGTGCCAGCAGTTTATCTTCTCCGAACACCGGGGAGCTGTTTTTT.

The chain links TRBV15 to TRBJ2-7; 7 bases align to TRBD1. Germline values: CDR1 LNHNV, CDR2 YYDKDF (reference sequence). This CDR3 comprises 14 residues. J was trimmed by 3 bases and V by 3 bases; bases with no gene match: 5. CDR3: CATSSGTDLYEQYF. The CDR3 DNA reads TGTGCCACCAGCAGTGGGACAGACCTCTACGAGCAGTACTTC.

V is TRBV4-1 and J is TRBJ2-4; TRBD2 is a possible D gene (6 bases). The germline V gene encodes CDR1 MGHRA and CDR2 YSYEKL. The ends were cut back, 3 bases at V and 4 bases at J, with 16 bases in the middle. The CDR3 is 16 amino acids. CDR3 coding DNA: TGCGCCAGCAGCCATGGAGGGTGGCCTTCTAAAAACATTCAGTACTTC. Residues: CASSHGGWPSKNIQYF.

This clone was seen only a few times. One end of the junction is discordant with germline, which a read error may explain. The chain recombines TRBV7-9 with TRBJ2-2, with TRBD1 identical over 8 bases. Germline lookup yields CDR1 SEHNR and CDR2 FQNEAQ (reference sequence). The CDR3 covers 16 residues. CDR3 loop: CASSQSNRQGTGELFF. CDR3 nucleotides: TGCGCCAGCAGCCAATCGAATCGACAGGGGACCGGGGAGCTGTTTTTT. Together with reference TRBV7-9 and TRBJ2-2, the CDR3 gives the full variable domain: DTGVSQNPRHKITKRGQNVTFRCDPISEHNRLYWYRQTLGQGPEFLTYFQNEAQLEKSRLLSDRFSAERPKGSFSTLEIQRTEQGDSAMYLCASSQSNRQGTGELFFGEGSRLTVL.

This chain connects TRBV2 to TRBJ2-1, with a weak D call TRBD1 (5 bases). Per the germline V gene, CDR1 is SNHLY and CDR2 is FYNNEI. Trimming removed 8 bases at V and 0 bases at J, with 8 bases between. The CDR3 extends over 13 amino acids. Here the CDR3 DNA reads TGTGCCAGCGGAAGGGGCTCCTACAATGAGCAGTTCTTC. It codes for CASGRGSYNEQFF.

V gene TRBV9 combines with J gene TRBJ2-7; 7 bases line up with TRBD1. There are 15 residues in the CDR3. CDR1 and CDR2 (germline): SGDLS, YYNGEE. V gave up 0 bases and J gave up 3 bases; unmatched junction bases: 6. This CDR3 is CASSVATGDIYEQYF. CDR3 nucleotides: TGTGCCAGCAGCGTAGCTACAGGGGATATCTACGAGCAGTACTTC.

The J gene is TRBJ1-5, the V gene TRBV30; 8 nucleotides align to TRBD1. V was clipped by 2 bases and J by 6 bases; unmatched bases: 6. The CDR3 runs to 14 residues. Germline lookup yields CDR1 GTSNPN and CDR2 SVGIG (reference sequence). The CDR3 bases are TGTGCCTGGAGTCGACAGGGGTTAGGTCAGCCCCAGCATTTT. As protein: CAWSRQGLGQPQHF.

This clone occurred once. The chain uses TRBV5-1 and TRBJ1-1; a weak D match, TRBD1 (5 bases). The CDR3 length is 14 residues. V lost 4 bases and J lost 0, with 10 bases in between. The germline V gene encodes CDR1 SGHRS and CDR2 YFSETQ. This CDR3 is CASSGADMNTEAFF. In DNA form, the CDR3 reads TGCGCCAGCAGCGGGGCGGACATGAACACTGAAGCTTTCTTT.